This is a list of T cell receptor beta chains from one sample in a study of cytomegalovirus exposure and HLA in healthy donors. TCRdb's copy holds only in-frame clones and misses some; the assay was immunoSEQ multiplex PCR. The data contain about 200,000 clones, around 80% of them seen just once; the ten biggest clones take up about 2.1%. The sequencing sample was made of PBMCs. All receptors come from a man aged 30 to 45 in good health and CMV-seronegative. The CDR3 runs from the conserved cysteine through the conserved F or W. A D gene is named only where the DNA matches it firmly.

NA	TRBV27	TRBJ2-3	CASSFLPVPGTDTQYF	TGTGCCAGCAGTTTCCTCCCCGTGCCGGGCACAGATACGCAGTATTTT
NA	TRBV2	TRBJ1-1	CAGRISGLAFF	TGTGCCGGCAGGATATCGGGACTAGCTTTCTTT
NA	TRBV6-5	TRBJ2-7	CASRQGTYSYEQYF	TGTGCCAGCAGACAGGGTACCTACTCCTACGAGCAGTACTTC
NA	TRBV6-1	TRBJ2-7	CASSVAGDLYEQYF	TGTGCCAGCAGCGTCGCAGGTGATCTCTACGAGCAGTACTTC
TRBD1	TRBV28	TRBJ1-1	CASGPGTGLAFF	TGTGCCAGCGGACCCGGGACAGGGCTGGCTTTCTTT
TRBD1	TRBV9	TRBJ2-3	CASSPRTGGTDTQYF	TGTGCCAGCAGCCCGCGGACAGGGGGCACAGATACGCAGTATTTT
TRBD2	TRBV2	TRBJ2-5	CASRGLAGKETQYF	TGTGCCAGCAGAGGACTAGCGGGAAAAGAGACCCAGTACTTC
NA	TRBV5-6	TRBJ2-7	CASSLRGGAYEQYF	TGTGCCAGCAGCCTGAGAGGGGGGGCGTACGAGCAGTACTTC
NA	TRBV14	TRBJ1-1	CASSRERNTEAFF	TGTGCCAGCAGCCGGGAGCGGAACACTGAAGCTTTCTTT
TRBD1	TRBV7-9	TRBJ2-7	CASSAPGQTSYEQYF	TGTGCCAGCAGCGCCCCGGGACAGACCTCCTACGAGCAGTACTTC
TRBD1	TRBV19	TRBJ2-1	CASRGQGAYNEQFF	TGTGCCAGTAGAGGGCAGGGGGCGTACAATGAGCAGTTCTTC
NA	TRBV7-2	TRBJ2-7	CASSLDTGSYEQYF	TGTGCCAGCAGCCTGGACACAGGGTCCTACGAGCAGTACTTC
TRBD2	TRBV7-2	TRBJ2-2	CASSFRTSGRTGELFF	TGTGCCAGCAGCTTCAGGACTAGCGGGAGGACCGGGGAGCTGTTTTTT
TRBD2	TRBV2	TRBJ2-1	CASSPSGRREQFF	TGTGCCAGCAGTCCTAGCGGGAGACGGGAGCAGTTCTTC
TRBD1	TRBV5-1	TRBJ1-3	CASSLAGTVGGNTIYF	TGCGCCAGCAGCTTGGCCGGGACAGTGGGCGGAAACACCATATATTTT
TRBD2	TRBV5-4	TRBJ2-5	CASSSMGGTLETQYF	TGTGCCAGCAGCTCTATGGGAGGGACTTTGGAGACCCAGTACTTC
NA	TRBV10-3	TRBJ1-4	CAISVQGGEKLFF	TGTGCCATCAGTGTACAGGGCGGCGAAAAACTGTTTTTT
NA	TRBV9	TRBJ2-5	CASSVGALGGSETQYF	TGTGCCAGCAGCGTAGGTGCGTTGGGAGGCTCCGAGACCCAGTACTTC
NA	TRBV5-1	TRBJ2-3	CASSNPGGGGTDTQYF	TGCGCCAGCAGTAACCCTGGGGGAGGCGGGACAGATACGCAGTATTTT
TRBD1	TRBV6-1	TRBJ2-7	CASREGQLTYEQYF	TGTGCCAGCAGAGAGGGACAGCTGACCTACGAGCAGTACTTC